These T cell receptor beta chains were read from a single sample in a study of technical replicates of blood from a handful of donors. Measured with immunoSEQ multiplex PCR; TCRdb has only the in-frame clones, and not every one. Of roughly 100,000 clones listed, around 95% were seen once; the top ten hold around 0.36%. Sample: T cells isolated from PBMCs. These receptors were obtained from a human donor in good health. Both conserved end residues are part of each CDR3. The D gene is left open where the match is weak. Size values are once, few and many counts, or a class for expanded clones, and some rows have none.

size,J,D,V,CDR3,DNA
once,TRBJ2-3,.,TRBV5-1,CASSLFAPTDTQYF,TGCGCCAGCAGCTTGTTTGCGCCCACAGATACGCAGTATTTT
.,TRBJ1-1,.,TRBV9,CASSATGNTEAFF,TGTGCCAGCAGCGCGACAGGGAACACTGAAGCTTTCTTT
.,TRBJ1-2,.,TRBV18,CASSPGQEEYGYTF,TGTGCCAGCTCACCTGGACAAGAGGAATATGGCTACACCTTC
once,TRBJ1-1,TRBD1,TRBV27,CASSLAWDRDTEAFF,TGTGCCAGCAGTCTGGCCTGGGACAGGGACACTGAAGCTTTCTTT
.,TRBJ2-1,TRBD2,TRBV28,CASSLTSDNEQFF,TGTGCCAGCAGTTTGACTAGCGACAATGAGCAGTTCTTC
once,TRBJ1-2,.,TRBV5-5,CASSSNDLGYTF,TGTGCCAGCAGCTCTAACGATCTTGGCTACACCTTC
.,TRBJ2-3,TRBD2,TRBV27,CASSRGTSGTDTQYF,TGTGCCAGCAGTCGCGGGACTAGCGGCACAGATACGCAGTATTTT
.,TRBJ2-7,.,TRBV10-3,CAISTGFHEQYF,TGTGCCATCAGCACAGGGTTCCACGAGCAGTACTTC
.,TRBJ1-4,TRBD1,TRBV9,CASSAISGGEKLFF,TGTGCCAGCAGCGCCATTTCAGGGGGTGAAAAACTGTTTTTT
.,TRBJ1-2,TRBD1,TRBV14,CASSKVRTGGYGYTF,TGTGCCAGCAGCAAAGTACGGACAGGGGGCTATGGCTACACCTTC
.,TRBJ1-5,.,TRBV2,CATGTPNQPQHF,TGTGCCACTGGGACACCTAATCAGCCCCAGCATTTT
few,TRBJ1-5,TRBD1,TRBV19,CASSMTGGENQPQHF,TGTGCCAGTAGTATGACAGGGGGCGAGAATCAGCCCCAGCATTTT
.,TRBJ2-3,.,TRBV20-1,CSARWADTQYF,TGCAGTGCTAGATGGGCGGATACGCAGTATTTT
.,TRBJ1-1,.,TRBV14,CASSQFEEAFF,TGTGCCAGCAGCCAATTCGAAGAGGCTTTCTTT
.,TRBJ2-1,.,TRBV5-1,CASSLGGQTVSYNEQFF,TGCGCCAGCAGCTTAGGAGGACAGACGGTATCCTACAATGAGCAGTTCTTC
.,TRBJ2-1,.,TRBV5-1,CASSLVGAGAYNEQFF,TGCGCCAGCAGCTTGGTGGGGGCGGGAGCTTACAATGAGCAGTTCTTC
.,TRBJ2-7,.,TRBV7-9,CASSNYRYEQYF,TGTGCCAGCAGCAATTACAGGTACGAGCAGTACTTC
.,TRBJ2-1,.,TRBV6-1,CASSELGVGEQFF,TGTGCCAGCAGTGAATTAGGGGTTGGTGAGCAGTTCTTC
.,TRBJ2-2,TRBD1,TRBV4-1,CASSQVRQGDLRSTGELFF,TGCGCCAGCAGCCAAGTAAGACAGGGAGATTTGCGAAGCACCGGGGAGCTGTTTTTT
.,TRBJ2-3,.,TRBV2,CASSEGRETDTQYF,TGTGCCAGCAGTGAGGGCAGGGAAACAGATACGCAGTATTTT
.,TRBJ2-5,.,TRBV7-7,CASSLALTTQETQYF,TGTGCTAGCAGCTTAGCGCTAACGACACAAGAGACCCAGTACTTC
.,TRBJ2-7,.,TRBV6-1,CASSEGLGPAYEQYF,TGTGCCAGCAGTGAAGGGTTGGGCCCTGCCTACGAGCAGTACTTC
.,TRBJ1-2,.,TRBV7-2,CASSLLQHYGYTF,TGTGCCAGCAGCTTACTACAGCACTATGGCTACACCTTC
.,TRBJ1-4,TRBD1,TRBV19,CASSQGQGHATNEKLFF,TGTGCCAGTAGTCAGGGACAGGGGCATGCAACTAATGAAAAACTGTTTTTT
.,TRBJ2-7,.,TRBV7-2,CASSVNRAYEQYF,TGTGCCAGCAGCGTAAACAGGGCCTACGAGCAGTACTTC
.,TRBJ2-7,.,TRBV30,CAWSVSGPIYEQYF,TGTGCCTGGAGTGTGTCAGGTCCTATCTACGAGCAGTACTTC
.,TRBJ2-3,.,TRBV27,CASSPSPDLLDTQYF,TGTGCCAGCAGTCCCAGCCCCGACTTATTAGATACGCAGTATTTT
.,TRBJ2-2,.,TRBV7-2,CASSLEAGIKTGELFF,TGTGCCAGCAGCTTAGAGGCGGGAATAAAGACCGGGGAGCTGTTTTTT
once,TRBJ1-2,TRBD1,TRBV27,CASSFRTGGLEYGYTF,TGTGCCAGCAGTTTCCGGACAGGGGGCTTGGAGTATGGCTACACCTTC
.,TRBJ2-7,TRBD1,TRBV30,CAWMTQTGDYEQYF,TGTGCCTGGATGACCCAGACAGGGGACTACGAGCAGTACTTC
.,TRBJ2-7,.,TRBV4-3,CASSQDLGLGYEQYF,TGCGCCAGCAGCCAAGACCTGGGACTTGGCTACGAGCAGTACTTC
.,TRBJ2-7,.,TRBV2,CASCMFWAEQYF,TGTGCCAGCTGCATGTTTTGGGCCGAGCAGTACTTC
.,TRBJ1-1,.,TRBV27,CASLGQTNTEAFF,TGTGCCAGCCTCGGACAGACGAACACTGAAGCTTTCTTT
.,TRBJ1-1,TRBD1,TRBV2,CASRDRGRVNTEAFF,TGTGCCAGCAGGGACAGGGGGCGCGTGAACACTGAAGCTTTCTTT
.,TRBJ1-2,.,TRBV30,CAWSERGNYGYTF,TGTGCCTGGAGCGAGAGGGGGAACTACGGCTACACCTTC
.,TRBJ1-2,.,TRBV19,CAAQGTVYGYTF,TGTGCCGCCCAGGGGACGGTCTATGGCTACACCTTC
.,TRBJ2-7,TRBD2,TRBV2,CASRGLAGGRDEQYF,TGTGCCAGCAGGGGACTAGCGGGAGGGCGGGACGAGCAGTACTTC
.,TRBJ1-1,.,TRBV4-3,CASSLRYGSPGTEAFF,TGCGCCAGCAGCTTGAGGTACGGGAGCCCGGGGACTGAAGCTTTCTTT